This passage covers 25 T cell receptor beta chains from one sample sequenced in a study of T cell repertoires in cytomegalovirus infection. MiXCR was run by TCRdb on the reads, yielding one entry per CDR3 protein. The data contain about a million distinct CDR3 sequences, approximately 33% of them singletons. No antigens are known for them. The source material was cultured CD8+ T cells from PBMCs, sampled from culture after CMV antigen stimulation. Every receptor here comes from a human donor in good health (CMV status not recorded). Some clones in this sample may be carry-over from other donors' samples.

The chain has TRBV7-9 and TRBJ2-1, with 8 bases that match TRBD2. The V and J ends lost 1 base and 4 bases, in that order; junction bases with no gene match: 6. Germline V gene lookup returns CDR1 SEHNR and CDR2 FQNEAQ (reference sequence). This CDR3 is built from 16 residues. The DNA of the CDR3 is TGTGCCAGCAGCTTAGGTCCAGCGGGGGTGTACAATGAGCAGTTCTTC. It is translated as CASSLGPAGVYNEQFF.

Comment on this clonotype: A read error may produce the germline difference seen at one junction end. J is TRBJ2-1 and V is TRBV7-7; no definite D call. The CDR3 totals 13 residues. Germline-derived CDR1 and CDR2 are SSHAT and FNYEAQ (reference sequence). CDR3 protein: CASSPRKASEQFF. As DNA, the CDR3 is TGTGCTAGCAGCCCCCGTAAGGCGAGTGAGCAGTTCTTC.

The chain uses TRBV7-6 and TRBJ2-3; no firm D call. There are 14 residues in the CDR3. V was shortened by 0 bases and J by 5 bases, with 9 bases between the two germline ends. CDR1 is SGHVS and CDR2 is FNYEAQ in the germline V gene. The CDR3 protein is CASSLAGTRDTQYF. DNA of the CDR3: TGTGCCAGCAGCTTAGCGGGAACCCGAGATACGCAGTATTTT.

The chain joins TRBV4-1 to TRBJ2-7, with D maybe TRBD1 (6 bases). Trimming removed 1 base from V and 2 bases from J, with 12 bases in between. Germline V gene sequence: CDR1 MGHRA, CDR2 YSYEKL. The CDR3 contains 15 residues. The CDR3 loop reads CASSQADSPAYEQYF. The DNA for the CDR3 is TGCGCCAGCAGCCAAGCGGACAGTCCCGCCTACGAGCAGTACTTC.

The chain combines TRBV6-1 with TRBJ2-7; D is uncertain. Looked up from germline, CDR1 is MNHNS and CDR2 is SASEGT. Trimming stripped 3 bases from V and 7 bases from J, with 13 bases between. The CDR3 covers 13 residues. The CDR3 is CASSDYHPWEQYV. CDR3 nucleotide sequence: TGTGCCAGCAGTGACTACCACCCCTGGGAGCAGTACGTC.

The V call is TRBV12-3 or TRBV12-4, the J call TRBJ1-1, with 7 bases aligning to TRBD1. V lost 1 base to trimming and J lost 11 bases; unmatched junction nucleotides: 7. This CDR3 spans 13 amino acids. DNA for the CDR3: TGTGCCAGCAGTTTAGGTCGGGCAGGGGGGGCTTTCTTT. This gives the protein CASSLGRAGGAFF.

A few counts support this clonotype. J is TRBJ2-5 and V is TRBV27; D may match TRBD1 or TRBD2 (5 bases each). CDR3 size: 15 residues. Germline CDR1 reads MNHEY; CDR2 reads SMNVEV (reference sequence). V was cut by 0 bases and J by 5 bases, with 13 bases left in between. The CDR3 is CASSLSPGRRETQYF. DNA of the CDR3: TGTGCCAGCAGTTTATCGCCGGGGCGCCGGGAGACCCAGTACTTC.

The chain employs TRBV6-5 and TRBJ1-4; D remains unclear. Per germline, CDR1 MNHEY and CDR2 SVGAGI. The CDR3 totals 16 residues. The V gene lost 1 base and the J gene lost 8 bases, with 17 bases spanning the gap. The CDR3 DNA is TGTGCCAGCAGTTACTTTCGAAACGTCGCCGCGGAAAAACTGTTTTTT. Its translation is CASSYFRNVAAEKLFF.

At least ten counts were recorded for this clonotype. V is TRBV7-6 and J is TRBJ1-2; D unresolved. Germline V lookup: CDR1 SGHVS, CDR2 FNYEAQ. V lost 2 bases and J 11 bases, leaving 12 bases between the germline ends. The CDR3 sequence is 12 residues long. CDR3 nucleotide sequence: TGTGCCAGCAGCTTATACGGGATTGGGTACACCTTC. Protein: CASSLYGIGYTF. Supplemented by reference TRBV7-6 and TRBJ1-2, the full variable domain reads GAGVSQSPRYKVTKRGQDVALRCDPISGHVSLYWYRQALGQGPEFLTYFNYEAQQDKSGLPNDRFSAERPEGSISTLTIQRTEQRDSAMYRCASSLYGIGYTFGSGTRLTVV.

The genes are TRBV24-1 and TRBJ2-2; 8 bases are a match to TRBD2. This CDR3 spans 16 amino acids. V dropped 5 bases and J dropped 4; count of bases not matched to a gene: 8. CDR1 is KGHDR and CDR2 is SFDVKD in the germline V gene. For the CDR3, the DNA is TGTGCCACCAGTGCCCCTGGACGGGGGGGCACCGGGGAGCTGTTTTTT. It encodes CATSAPGRGGTGELFF.

Comment on this clonotype: This CDR3 fails to terminate in the conserved phenylalanine or tryptophan, so it likely reflects a read error. This sequence joins TRBV7-9 and TRBJ2-3, with 7 nucleotides matching TRBD1. Germline V gene lookup returns CDR1 SEHNR and CDR2 FQNEAQ (reference sequence). The CDR3 has 13 residues. CDR3 residues: CASTGQVTHTQYS. The CDR3 nucleotides are TGTGCCAGCACCGGACAGGTCACACATACGCAGTATTCT.

The chain carries TRBV2 and TRBJ2-7, with D perhaps given as TRBD1 or TRBD2 (5 bases each). The CDR3 contains 15 residues. Germline V lookup: CDR1 SNHLY, CDR2 FYNNEI. The V end lost 10 bases, the J end lost 0 bases, and 19 bases lay between the germline ends. The CDR3 loop is CAITSWGRSSYEQYV. DNA of the CDR3: TGTGCCATTACCTCGTGGGGACGGAGCTCCTACGAGCAGTACGTC.

This clonotype was detected once. With a much larger clone just one base away, this may be a read error. The conserved closing phenylalanine or tryptophan is absent in this CDR3, likely reflecting a read error. The V call is TRBV7-6, the J call TRBJ2-1, with D tentatively TRBD1 or TRBD2 (5 bases each). Trimming took 10 bases from V and 5 from J, leaving 21 bases between them. Germline lookup yields CDR1 SGHVS and CDR2 FNYEAQ. This CDR3 has 15 residues. CDR3 amino acids: CATGMTPGLDNEQFS. CDR3 sequence (DNA): TGTGCCACCGGCATGACGCCGGGGCTGGACAATGAGCAGTTCTCC.

The chain combines TRBV7-6 with TRBJ2-1; 8 bases are shared with TRBD2. Looked up from germline, CDR1 is SGHVS and CDR2 is FNYEAQ. V lost 5 bases and J lost 0; bases outside the gene matches: 3. The CDR3 contains 15 residues. The CDR3 protein is CASSSGGLSYNEQFF. CDR3 nucleotide sequence: TGTGCCAGCAGCAGCGGGGGCCTCTCCTACAATGAGCAGTTCTTC.

This clonotype was detected ten times or more. This rearrangement joins TRBV7-9 to TRBJ1-4, with 9 bases that match TRBD1. This CDR3 comprises 14 residues. Germline trimming cut 5 bases from V and 5 bases from J; bases unmatched to any gene: 3. In germline, CDR1 is SEHNR, CDR2 FQNEAQ (reference sequence). In DNA, the CDR3 is TGTGCCAGCAGCAAGGACAGGGGAAATGAAAAACTGTTTTTT. As protein: CASSKDRGNEKLFF.

On this clonotype itself: Germline and junction disagree at one end, which may indicate a read error. The chain has TRBV4-2 and TRBJ2-3, with 12 bases matching TRBD2. CDR3 length equals 16 residues. The germline CDR1 and CDR2 sequences are LGHNA and YNFKEQ. CDR3 sequence (DNA): TGTGTCAGCAGCCAAGATCTAGCGGGGGGGCCAGATACGCAGTATTTT. It is translated as CVSSQDLAGGPDTQYF.

The chain uses TRBV5-5 and TRBJ1-1; TRBD1 matches 7 bases. The germline V gene encodes CDR1 SGHKS and CDR2 YYEKEE (reference sequence). V was pared by 2 bases and J by 0 bases, with 7 bases of the junction left unmatched. This CDR3 region has 16 residues. CDR3 sequence reads: CASSFLPGQMNTEAFF. The CDR3 DNA is TGTGCCAGCAGCTTTTTACCGGGACAGATGAACACTGAAGCTTTCTTT.

This clonotype was detected a few times. This chain's CDR3 is CASRAMADGAKNIQYF. CDR3 nucleotides: TGTGCCAGCAGGGCCATGGCGGATGGAGCCAAAAACATTCAGTACTTC. The chain has TRBV19 and TRBJ2-4; the D gene is possibly TRBD1 (5 bases). Germline CDR1 is LNHDA and CDR2 is SQIVND (reference sequence). The CDR3 has 16 residues. V was cut by 9 bases and J by 0 bases, with 18 bases left in between.

This chain uses TRBV6-6 with TRBJ1-1, with 7 bases identical to TRBD1. CDR3 length equals 12 residues. Germline V gene lookup returns CDR1 MNHNY and CDR2 SVGAGI (reference sequence). Germline trimming cut 5 bases from V and 5 bases from J; bases unmatched to any gene: 2. The CDR3 reads CASSTGVTEAFF. The CDR3 DNA sequence: TGTGCCAGCAGTACAGGGGTAACTGAAGCTTTCTTT.

The rearrangement joins TRBV6-1 to TRBJ2-7; 8 nucleotides line up with TRBD1. From germline, CDR1 is MNHNS and CDR2 SASEGT. The CDR3 covers 15 residues. With 4 bases clipped from V and 0 bases from J, the junction kept 5 bases outside the gene matches. CDR3 sequence: CASSVVDRASYEQYV. For the CDR3, the DNA is TGTGCCAGCAGTGTGGTGGACAGGGCCTCCTACGAGCAGTACGTC.

This clonotype has just a few counts. The chain couples TRBV28 to TRBJ1-2, with unresolved D. CDR3 size: 13 residues. Trimming shortened V by 10 bases and J by 3 bases, and 15 bases separated the two germline ends. CDR1 is MDHEN, CDR2 SYDVKM, per germline. Here the CDR3 DNA reads TGTGCCACCAAGAGATTTACCCACTATGGCTACACCTTC. It specifies CATKRFTHYGYTF.

The chain's CDR3 is CASSSLAGYLNTEAFF. The CDR3 nucleotides read TGTGCCAGCAGTTCATTGGCAGGATATTTGAACACTGAAGCTTTCTTT. V gene TRBV27 combines with J gene TRBJ1-1, with D uncertain. The CDR3 runs to 16 residues. CDR1 and CDR2 from the germline V gene are MNHEY and SMNVEV (reference sequence). The V end lost 4 bases, the J end lost 0 bases, and 15 bases lay between the germline ends.

This clonotype showed up just a few times. The chain uses TRBV27 and TRBJ1-4, with TRBD1 as a possible D gene (5 bases). This CDR3 is built from 15 residues. CDR1 is MNHEY, CDR2 SMNVEV, per germline (reference sequence). The V and J ends lost 5 bases and 5 bases respectively, with 15 bases between them. The CDR3 bases are TGTGCCAGCAGTCCCGACAGCGGCCTGAATGAAAAACTGTTTTTT. Its protein product is CASSPDSGLNEKLFF.

The chain combines TRBV7-6 with TRBJ1-1; D is ambiguous. From germline, CDR1 is SGHVS and CDR2 FNYEAQ. This CDR3 region has 13 residues. V lost 0 bases to trimming and J lost 4 bases, with 6 bases between them. As DNA, the CDR3 is TGTGCCAGCAGCTTAGCGGAGGGCACTGAAGCTTTCTTT. Its protein product is CASSLAEGTEAFF.

This clonotype was counted ten times or more. The V gene is TRBV7-9, the J gene TRBJ2-7; D is uncertain. Germline assignment: CDR1 SEHNR and CDR2 FQNEAQ (reference sequence). CDR3 length equals 14 residues. V was trimmed by 6 bases and J by 6 bases, leaving 18 bases between them. The CDR3 sequence: CASRTPGPPGEQYF. The CDR3 DNA reads as TGTGCCAGCAGGACGCCGGGCCCCCCTGGCGAGCAGTACTTC. The full variable domain, in which reference TRBV7-9 and TRBJ2-7 provide the parts outside the CDR3, is DTGVSQNPRHKITKRGQNVTFRCDPISEHNRLYWYRQTLGQGPEFLTYFQNEAQLEKSRLLSDRFSAERPKGSFSTLEIQRTEQGDSAMYLCASRTPGPPGEQYFGPGTRLTVT.